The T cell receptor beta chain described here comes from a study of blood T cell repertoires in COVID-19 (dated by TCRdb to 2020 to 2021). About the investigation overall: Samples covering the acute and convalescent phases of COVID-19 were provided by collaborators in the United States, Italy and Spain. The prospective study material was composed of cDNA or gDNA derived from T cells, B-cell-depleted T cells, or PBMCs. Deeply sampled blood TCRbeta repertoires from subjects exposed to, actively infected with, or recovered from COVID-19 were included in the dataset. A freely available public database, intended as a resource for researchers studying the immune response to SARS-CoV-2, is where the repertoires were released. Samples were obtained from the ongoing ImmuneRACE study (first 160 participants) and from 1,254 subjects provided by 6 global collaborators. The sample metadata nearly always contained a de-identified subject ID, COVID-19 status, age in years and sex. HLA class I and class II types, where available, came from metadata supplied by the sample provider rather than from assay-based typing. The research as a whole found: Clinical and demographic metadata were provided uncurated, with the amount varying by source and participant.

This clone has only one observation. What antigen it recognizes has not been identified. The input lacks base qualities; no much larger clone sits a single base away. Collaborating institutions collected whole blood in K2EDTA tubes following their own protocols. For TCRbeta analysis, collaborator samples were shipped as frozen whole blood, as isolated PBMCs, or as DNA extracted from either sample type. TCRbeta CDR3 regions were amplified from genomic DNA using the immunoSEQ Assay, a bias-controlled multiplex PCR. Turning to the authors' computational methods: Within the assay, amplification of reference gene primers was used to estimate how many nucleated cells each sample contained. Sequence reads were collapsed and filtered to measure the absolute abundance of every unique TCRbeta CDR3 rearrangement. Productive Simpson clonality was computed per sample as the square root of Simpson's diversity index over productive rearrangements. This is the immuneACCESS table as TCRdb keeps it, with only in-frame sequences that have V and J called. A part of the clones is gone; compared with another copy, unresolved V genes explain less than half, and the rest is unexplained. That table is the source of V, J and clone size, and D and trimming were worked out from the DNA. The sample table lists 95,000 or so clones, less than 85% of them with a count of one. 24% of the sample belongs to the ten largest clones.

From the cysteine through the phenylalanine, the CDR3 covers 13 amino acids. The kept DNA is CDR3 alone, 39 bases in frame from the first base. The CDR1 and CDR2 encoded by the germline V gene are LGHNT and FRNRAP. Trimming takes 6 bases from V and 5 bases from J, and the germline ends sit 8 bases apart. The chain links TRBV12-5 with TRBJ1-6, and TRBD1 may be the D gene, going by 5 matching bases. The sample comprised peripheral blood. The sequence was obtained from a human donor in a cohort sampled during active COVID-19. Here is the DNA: TGTGCTAGTGGGAGGACACATAATTCACCCCTCCACTTT. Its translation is CASGRTHNSPLHF.